This TCR beta chain stems from a study of blood T cells in healthy people across ages. Through a sample-barcoded 5' primer and a J-beta primer mix, a second PCR was run for roughly 6 to 11 cycles. TCRdb passed the 5' RACE reads through MiXCR, listing each CDR3 protein once. Of around 1,600,000 distinct CDR3 sequences listed, about 45% are singletons. This receptor was obtained from a woman aged 18-30 years in good health. The sample consisted of blood.

CDR3 DNA: TGTGCCAGCAGTCACCCCCACATAGTTTACACTGAAGCTTTCTTT. Its protein product is CASSHPHIVYTEAFF. The J gene is TRBJ1-1, the V gene TRBV7-9; D is unresolved. The ends were cut back, 6 bases at V and 3 bases at J, with 17 bases in the middle. CDR3 length: 15 residues. CDR1 is SEHNR, CDR2 FQNEAQ, per germline (reference sequence).